This T cell receptor (beta chain) was observed in a study of spatial heterogeneity in lung cancer. Across the study: Counts of TCR transcripts in tumor regions correlated strongly with a T cell module score (derived from matched bulk RNA-seq). Overall study findings and caveats: Tracking of tumor mutation counts was seen in expanded intratumoral alpha and beta TCR counts. Tallies of expanded TCRs, which were sorted into ubiquitous and regional groups, correlated with counts of ubiquitous and regional nonsynonymous mutations, respectively.

This sample's time point: sample taken at primary tumor resection. From tumor, nontumor lung or frozen PBMC, whole RNA was taken unsorted for sequencing. This clonotype was picked up many times. Antigen unknown. TCRdb itself ran the 5' RACE reads through MiXCR, one entry per CDR3 protein. The data hold 20,000 to 25,000 distinct CDR3 sequences, with roughly 15% observed a single time. The specimen comprised lung tumor tissue, sampled at surgery. The sequence derives from a female donor with early-stage non-small cell lung cancer.

DNA for the CDR3: TGCAGCGTTGAGGGGGACGGCAAATATTACAATGAGCAGTTCTTC. Translating it yields CSVEGDGKYYNEQFF. The chain is built from TRBV29-1 and TRBJ2-1, with D perhaps given as TRBD1 or TRBD2 (5 bases each). CDR1 and CDR2 from the germline V gene are SQVTM and ANQGSEA. Trimming removed 3 bases from V and 4 bases from J, with 16 bases in between. The CDR3 extends over 15 amino acids.